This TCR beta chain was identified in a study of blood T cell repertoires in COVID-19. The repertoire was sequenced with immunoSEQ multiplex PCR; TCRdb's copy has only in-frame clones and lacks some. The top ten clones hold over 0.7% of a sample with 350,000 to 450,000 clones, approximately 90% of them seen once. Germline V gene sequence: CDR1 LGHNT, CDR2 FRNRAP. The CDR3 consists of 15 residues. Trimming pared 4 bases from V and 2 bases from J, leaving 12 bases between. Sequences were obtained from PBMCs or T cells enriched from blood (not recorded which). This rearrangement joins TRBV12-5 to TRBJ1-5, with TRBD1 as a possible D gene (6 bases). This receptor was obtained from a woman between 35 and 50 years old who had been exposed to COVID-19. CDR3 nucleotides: TGTGCTAGTGGTTCGACAGGTCTAGGCAATCAGCCCCAGCATTTT. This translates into CASGSTGLGNQPQHF.